These 17 T cell receptor beta chains came from one sample sequenced in a study of siplizumab effects on memory and regulatory T cells. The method was immunoSEQ multiplex PCR; TCRdb's version includes in-frame clones alone and lacks a portion of them. In the table there are approximately 92,000 clones, roughly 94% of which are singletons. Sequenced input: non-Treg CD4+ T cells sorted from blood. The receptors originated from a human donor in good health.

The V call is TRBV10-1, the J call TRBJ2-1; D is unresolved. Germline loops: CDR1 WNHNN, CDR2 SYGVQD (reference sequence). V was cut by 0 bases and J by 7 bases, with 7 bases left in between. CDR3 length: 13 residues. This chain's CDR3 is CASSESSRNEQFF. CDR3 coding DNA: TGCGCCAGCAGTGAGTCTTCGAGGAATGAGCAGTTCTTC.

The gene calls are TRBV19 and TRBJ2-5; TRBD2 agrees at 8 bases. The junction had 8 bases not matched to a gene; V was cut back by 2 bases and J by 0 bases. CDR1 is LNHDA, CDR2 SQIVND, per germline (reference sequence). The CDR3 length is 17 residues. CDR3 residues: CASSISTSGGYQETQYF. As DNA, the CDR3 is TGTGCCAGTAGTATATCAACTAGCGGAGGGTACCAAGAGACCCAGTACTTC.

The V and J genes are TRBV29-1 and TRBJ1-3, with 9 bases that match TRBD1. The CDR3 has 14 amino acids. J was trimmed by 1 base and V by 7 bases; bases with no gene match: 5. Germline CDR1 is SQVTM and CDR2 is ANQGSEA. DNA for the CDR3: TGCAGCGCGGACAGGGGATTGTCTGGAAACACCATATATTTT. This gives the protein CSADRGLSGNTIYF. The full variable domain, in which reference TRBV29-1 and TRBJ1-3 provide the parts outside the CDR3, is SAVISQKPSRDICQRGTSLTIQCQVDSQVTMMFWYRQQPGQSLTLIATANQGSEATYESGFVIDKFPISRPNLTFSTLTVSNMSPEDSSIYLCSADRGLSGNTIYFGEGSWLTVV.

V is TRBV6-4 and J is TRBJ1-2; maybe TRBD1 (6 bases). CDR3 length: 15 amino acids. Germline-derived CDR1 and CDR2 are MRHNA and SNTAGT. V lost 6 bases and J lost 4, with 18 bases in between. CDR3 sequence (DNA): TGTGCCAGCAGCCCGGGGGGGGGCCTTGGCTATGGCTACACCTTC. It yields the protein CASSPGGGLGYGYTF.

The V call is TRBV28, the J call TRBJ2-7; D is ambiguous. There are 13 residues in the CDR3. Trimming took 0 bases from V and 1 from J, leaving 4 bases between them. The V gene's germline CDR1 is MDHEN and CDR2 SYDVKM. The CDR3 loop is CASSLWVSYEQYF. The CDR3 DNA follows: TGTGCCAGCAGTTTATGGGTGTCCTACGAGCAGTACTTC.

This clone occurred once. The chain recombines TRBV11-2 with TRBJ2-3, with D possibly being TRBD2 (6 bases). V lost 2 bases and J lost 2, with 17 bases in between. The CDR3 runs 17 residues. Looked up from germline, CDR1 is SGHAT and CDR2 is FQNNGV. CDR3 nucleotides: TGTGCCAGCAGCTTAACTGGAACTAGCCCCTACACAGATACGCAGTATTTT. Its translation is CASSLTGTSPYTDTQYF.

This clone was recorded once. The CDR3 here is CASSPGLATGELFF. DNA for the CDR3: TGTGCCAGCAGCCCGGGACTAGCGACCGGGGAGCTGTTTTTT. The chain carries TRBV7-2 and TRBJ2-2; 10 bases are shared with TRBD2. V shed 5 bases, J shed 5 bases, and the junction held 2 bases outside the gene matches. The CDR3 totals 14 residues. CDR1 and CDR2 from the germline V gene are SGHTA and FQGNSA.

This chain links TRBV2 with TRBJ2-7; D is unresolved. The V gene lost 6 bases and the J gene lost 2 bases, with 11 bases spanning the gap. Germline lookup yields CDR1 SNHLY and CDR2 FYNNEI. The length of the CDR3 is 13 residues. The CDR3 nucleotides read TGTGCCAGCAGGGCGTTGTCGCCCTACGAGCAGTACTTC. This sequence encodes CASRALSPYEQYF.

The chain carries TRBV5-1 and TRBJ2-3; maybe TRBD1 (6 bases). The CDR3 totals 16 residues. V was trimmed by 5 bases and J by 5 bases, leaving 21 bases between them. Per germline, CDR1 SGHRS and CDR2 YFSETQ. The CDR3 DNA sequence: TGCGCCAGCAGAAAGGAGACAGGAGGCCGAGTAGATACGCAGTATTTT. This sequence encodes CASRKETGGRVDTQYF.

CDR3 nucleotides: TGTGCCAGCAGCCAAACCCCGGGACAGGGAATCTACAATGAGCAGTTCTTC. Translated, it gives CASSQTPGQGIYNEQFF. The chain couples TRBV7-9 to TRBJ2-1, with 9 bases lining up with TRBD1. CDR3 length equals 17 residues. J was trimmed by 3 bases and V by 5 bases; bases with no gene match: 11. CDR1 SEHNR and CDR2 FQNEAQ come from the germline V gene (reference sequence). Together with reference TRBV7-9 and TRBJ2-1, the CDR3 gives the full variable domain: DTGVSQNPRHKITKRGQNVTFRCDPISEHNRLYWYRQTLGQGPEFLTYFQNEAQLEKSRLLSDRFSAERPKGSFSTLEIQRTEQGDSAMYLCASSQTPGQGIYNEQFFGPGTRLTVL.

In DNA form, the CDR3 reads TGCAGCGTGTTCATTCCTGAAGCGGGAGACTCAGATACGCAGTATTTT. Amino acid sequence: CSVFIPEAGDSDTQYF. This chain joins TRBV29-1 and TRBJ2-3; TRBD2 aligns across 8 bases. The CDR3 runs 16 residues. The germline gives CDR1 SQVTM, CDR2 ANQGSEA. V lost 6 bases and J lost 4; bases outside the gene matches: 15.

This CDR3 reads CAWGPLNTEAFF. The CDR3 bases are TGTGCCTGGGGACCCCTGAACACTGAAGCTTTCTTT. V usage is TRBV30 and J usage is TRBJ1-1; D is unclear. Germline CDR1 and CDR2: GTSNPN and SVGIG (reference sequence). V was cut by 5 bases and J by 0 bases, with 7 bases left in between. The CDR3 has 12 residues.

This chain links TRBV10-2 with TRBJ1-2; D not resolved. This CDR3 contains 14 residues. The V gene lost 3 bases and the J gene lost 8 bases, with 16 bases spanning the gap. CDR1 is WSHSY, CDR2 SAAADI, per germline. The CDR3 DNA reads TGCGCCAGCAGTGAATTTTGGCAGAGAGACGGCTACACCTTC. It codes for CASSEFWQRDGYTF.

This clone was picked up a small number of times. J is TRBJ1-1 and V is TRBV2; D is ambiguous. The V end was cut by 5 bases, the J end by 10 bases, with 14 bases between. This CDR3 is 12 amino acids long. Germline-derived CDR1 and CDR2 are SNHLY and FYNNEI. The CDR3 spells CASSIGLLGAFF. The CDR3 nucleotides are TGTGCCAGCAGTATAGGACTGCTAGGAGCTTTCTTT.

This clone appeared a single time. V and J are TRBV28 and TRBJ2-5; D is unresolved. The J call may be mistaken, given a closer DNA end match to TRBJ2-7. The CDR3 is 13 residues long. CDR1 MDHEN and CDR2 SYDVKM come from the germline V gene. CDR3 in DNA: TGTGCCAGCAGTTTGTCGCCCTCCTACGAGCAGTACTTC. This codes for CASSLSPSYEQYF.

The rearrangement links TRBV28 to TRBJ2-7; 7 bases align to TRBD1. This CDR3 is 13 amino acids long. Germline assignment: CDR1 MDHEN and CDR2 SYDVKM. The trim removed 7 bases at V and 3 bases at J, leaving 6 bases unmatched. Written as DNA, the CDR3 is TGTGCCAGCAAAATGGGACAGTTCTACGAGCAGTACTTC. This translates into CASKMGQFYEQYF. Using reference TRBV28 and TRBJ2-7 for the parts outside the CDR3, the full variable domain is DVKVTQSSRYLVKRTGEKVFLECVQDMDHENMFWYRQDPGLGLRLIYFSYDVKMKEKGDIPEGYSVSREKKERFSLILESASTNQTSMYLCASKMGQFYEQYFGPGTRLTVT.

The CDR3 nucleotides are TGTGCCAGCAGTTTTCGTTTAGCAGGTGAGCAGTTCTTC. Translating it yields CASSFRLAGEQFF. V is TRBV27 and J is TRBJ2-1; D gene uncertain. From germline, CDR1 is MNHEY and CDR2 SMNVEV (reference sequence). V was clipped by 3 bases and J by 9 bases, with 12 bases between them. The CDR3 runs to 13 residues.